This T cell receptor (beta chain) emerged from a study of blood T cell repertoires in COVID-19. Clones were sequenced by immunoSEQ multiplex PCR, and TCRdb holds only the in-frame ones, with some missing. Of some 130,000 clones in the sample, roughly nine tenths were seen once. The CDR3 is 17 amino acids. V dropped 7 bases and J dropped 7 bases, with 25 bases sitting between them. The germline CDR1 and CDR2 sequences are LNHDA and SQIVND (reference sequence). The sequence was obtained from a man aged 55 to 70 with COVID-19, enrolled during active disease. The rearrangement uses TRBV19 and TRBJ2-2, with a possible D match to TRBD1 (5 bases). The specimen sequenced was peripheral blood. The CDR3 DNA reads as TGTGCCAGTACTCAAAGGGGCGGCAGGGCTTTCATCGGGGAGCTGTTTTTT. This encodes CASTQRGGRAFIGELFF.